The 25 T cell receptor beta chains reported below all come from one sample, sequenced in a study of T cell repertoires in cytomegalovirus infection. Their antigens are not known. TCRdb re-analysed the reads in MiXCR, keeping a single row per CDR3 protein. The top ten hold about 68% of the sample, which has about 52,000 distinct CDR3 sequences, around 20% seen once. The source was CD8+ T cells from cultured PBMCs, collected from culture after CMV antigen stimulation. These receptors were obtained from a human donor in good health (CMV status not recorded). Some clones in this sample may be carry-over from other donors' samples.

J is TRBJ2-1 and V is TRBV15; D possibly corresponds to TRBD1 (6 bases). V was clipped by 0 bases and J by 5 bases, with 14 bases between them. This CDR3 has 16 residues. The germline CDR1 and CDR2 sequences are LNHNV and YYDKDF (reference sequence). CDR3 bases: TGTGCCACCAGCAGAGATCGGCAGGGGTGGGACAATGAGCAGTTCTTC. Protein product: CATSRDRQGWDNEQFF.

The V and J genes are TRBV7-2 and TRBJ1-1; D not resolved. This CDR3 is 14 amino acids long. The V gene lost 5 bases and the J gene lost 2 bases, with 12 bases spanning the gap. Per germline, CDR1 SGHTA and CDR2 FQGNSA. The CDR3 region is CASSPATPNTEAFF. The CDR3, as DNA: TGTGCCAGCAGCCCTGCGACTCCTAACACTGAAGCTTTCTTT.

Written as DNA, the CDR3 is TGTGCTAGTGGTCCCCAGCTCCAGGAGGGCTACACCTTC. It is translated as CASGPQLQEGYTF. The V and J genes are TRBV12-5 and TRBJ1-2; D gene uncertain. Germline loops: CDR1 LGHNT, CDR2 FRNRAP. CDR3 length: 13 amino acids. V dropped 5 bases and J dropped 8 bases, with 15 bases sitting between them.

This clonotype was seen more than once but under ten times. The V gene is TRBV12-3 or TRBV12-4, the J gene TRBJ2-1; TRBD2 matches at 10 bases. The CDR3 contains 17 residues. J gave up 0 bases and V 1 base, and 3 bases lay outside the gene matches. CDR3 DNA: TGTGCCAGCAGTTTAGGACGGACTAGCGGCTCCTACAATGAGCAGTTCTTC. The encoded protein is CASSLGRTSGSYNEQFF.

The chain carries TRBV27 and TRBJ2-1; D gene ambiguous. V gave up 6 bases and J gave up 9 bases, with 12 bases separating them. CDR1 and CDR2 (germline): MNHEY, SMNVEV (reference sequence). CDR3 length: 12 residues. This CDR3 is CASSPRNFEQFF. The DNA for the CDR3 is TGTGCCAGCAGCCCCCGAAACTTTGAGCAGTTCTTC.

This clonotype was seen a handful of times. The V call is TRBV7-2, the J call TRBJ2-6, with a weak D call TRBD1 (6 bases). This CDR3 has 18 amino acids. Germline CDR1 reads SGHTA; CDR2 reads FQGNSA. Deletions cut 1 base from V and 4 bases from J, with 17 bases between. The CDR3, as DNA: TGTGCCAGCAGCTTAGGAGGGGACATACCTTCCGGGGCCAACGTCCTGACTTTC. It is translated as CASSLGGDIPSGANVLTF. Looking up the rest from reference TRBV7-2 and TRBJ2-6 gives the full variable domain: GAGVSQSPSNKVTEKGKDVELRCDPISGHTALYWYRQSLGQGLEFLIYFQGNSAPDKSGLPSDRFSAERTGGSVSTLTIQRTQQEDSAVYLCASSLGGDIPSGANVLTFGAGSRLTVL.

V and J are TRBV6-1 and TRBJ2-7, with TRBD1 matching over 8 bases. The CDR3 spans 16 residues. The germline gives CDR1 MNHNS, CDR2 SASEGT. The V segment lost 4 bases and the J segment 5 bases; nucleotides outside the gene matches: 13. The CDR3 nucleotides are TGTGCCAGCAGTGTACGGACAGGGCCCTCTCGAAACGAGCAGTACTTC. It encodes CASSVRTGPSRNEQYF.

The chain has TRBV27 and TRBJ1-4; no reliable D call. Trimming took off 0 bases at V and 5 bases at J, with 10 bases between the two ends. Germline-derived CDR1 and CDR2 are MNHEY and SMNVEV (reference sequence). This CDR3 has 15 residues. The DNA for the CDR3 is TGTGCCAGCAGTTTATCCGTCGCAGCGAATGAAAAACTGTTTTTT. This gives the protein CASSLSVAANEKLFF.

V usage is TRBV15 and J usage is TRBJ2-7, with 10 bases matching TRBD1. CDR3 length equals 15 residues. The V gene end was trimmed by 4 bases and the J gene end by 3 bases; junction bases not matched to a gene: 6. Germline lookup yields CDR1 LNHNV and CDR2 YYDKDF (reference sequence). CDR3 coding DNA: TGTGCCACCAGCATAGGGACAGGGGAGGGCTACGAGCAGTACTTC. It is translated as CATSIGTGEGYEQYF.

This clonotype showed up just a few times. The rearrangement links TRBV7-8 to TRBJ2-7, with 9 bases fitting TRBD2. CDR3 length: 15 residues. Germline CDR1 SGHVS, CDR2 FQNEAQ. J gave up 3 bases and V 4 bases, and 7 bases lay outside the gene matches. CDR3 sequence reads: CASSSWGSGSYEQYF. CDR3 sequence (DNA): TGTGCCAGCAGCTCATGGGGTAGCGGGAGCTACGAGCAGTACTTC. Full variable domain (rest looked up from reference TRBV7-8 and TRBJ2-7): GAGVSQSPRYKVAKRGQDVALRCDPISGHVSLFWYQQALGQGPEFLTYFQNEAQLDKSGLPSDRFFAERPEGSVSTLKIQRTQQEDSAVYLCASSSWGSGSYEQYFGPGTRLTVT.

This chain uses TRBV7-8 with TRBJ2-1, with TRBD2 matching 7 bases. CDR3 length equals 14 residues. The junction had 6 bases not matched to a gene; V was cut back by 4 bases and J by 6 bases. CDR1 and CDR2 (germline): SGHVS, FQNEAQ. The DNA of the CDR3 is TGTGCCAGCAGCTCGGGTAGCGGGCCCAATGAGCAGTTCTTC. Translated: CASSSGSGPNEQFF.

The V and J genes are TRBV2 and TRBJ1-1; no reliable D call. V lost 10 bases to trimming and J lost 5 bases, with 11 bases between them. CDR3 size: 11 residues. Germline V gene sequence: CDR1 SNHLY, CDR2 FYNNEI. CDR3 residues: CAIQRRTEAFF. CDR3 nucleotides: TGTGCCATCCAACGGAGGACTGAAGCTTTCTTT. Based on the CDR3 plus reference TRBV2 and TRBJ1-1, the full variable domain is EPEVTQTPSHQVTQMGQEVILRCVPISNHLYFYWYRQILGQKVEFLVSFYNNEISEKSEIFDDQFSVERPDGSNFTLKIRSTKLEDSAMYFCAIQRRTEAFFGQGTRLTVV.

This clonotype has at least ten counts. This chain joins TRBV12-3 or TRBV12-4 and TRBJ2-7; D remains unclear. There are 12 residues in the CDR3. With 4 bases removed from V and 3 bases from J, the gap between germline ends came to 7 bases. This chain's CDR3 is CASSSVGYEQYF. The CDR3 DNA is TGTGCCAGCAGTTCAGTAGGCTACGAGCAGTACTTC.

The table lists this clonotype with many counts. V and J are TRBV24-1 and TRBJ2-3; 14 bases are shared with TRBD2. The germline V gene encodes CDR1 KGHDR and CDR2 SFDVKD. This CDR3 spans 17 amino acids. Germline trimming cut 4 bases from V and 5 bases from J; bases unmatched to any gene: 7. The CDR3 DNA reads as TGTGCCACCAGTGACCCGGGACTAGCGGGAGAGGGAGATACGCAGTATTTT. It yields the protein CATSDPGLAGEGDTQYF.

The gene calls are TRBV7-9 and TRBJ2-5; TRBD1 matches 8 bases. The junction had 10 bases not matched to a gene; V was cut back by 6 bases and J by 1 base. CDR1 is SEHNR and CDR2 is FQNEAQ in the germline V gene (reference sequence). The CDR3 totals 16 residues. The CDR3: CASSFRQGSFQETQYF. As DNA, the CDR3 is TGTGCCAGCAGTTTCCGACAGGGGAGTTTCCAAGAGACCCAGTACTTC.

This clonotype was seen a handful of times. The chain carries TRBV7-2 and TRBJ2-5, with a tentative D call TRBD2 (6 bases). CDR3 length: 14 residues. The V and J ends lost 2 bases and 4 bases respectively, with 11 bases between them. Looked up from germline, CDR1 is SGHTA and CDR2 is FQGNSA. The CDR3 DNA sequence: TGTGCCAGCAGCTTAAACGGGGGAGGAGAGACCCAGTACTTC. It codes for CASSLNGGGETQYF. Combining the CDR3 with reference TRBV7-2 and TRBJ2-5 gives the whole variable domain GAGVSQSPSNKVTEKGKDVELRCDPISGHTALYWYRQSLGQGLEFLIYFQGNSAPDKSGLPSDRFSAERTGGSVSTLTIQRTQQEDSAVYLCASSLNGGGETQYFGPGTRLLVL.

V gene TRBV5-1 combines with J gene TRBJ2-4, with D uncertain. Germline CDR1 and CDR2: SGHRS and YFSETQ. The CDR3 has 11 residues. The ends were cut back, 4 bases at V and 11 bases at J, with 10 bases in the middle. The CDR3 nucleotides are TGCGCCAGCAGCCCTGGGTCGTTTCAGTACTTC. Translation gives CASSPGSFQYF. Full variable domain (missing parts from reference TRBV5-1 and TRBJ2-4): KAGVTQTPRYLIKTRGQQVTLSCSPISGHRSVSWYQQTPGQGLQFLFEYFSETQRNKGNFPGRFSGRQFSNSRSEMNVSTLELGDSALYLCASSPGSFQYFGAGTRLSVL.

The chain has TRBV7-9 and TRBJ1-4, with D uncertain. Looked up from germline, CDR1 is SEHNR and CDR2 is FQNEAQ (reference sequence). The length of the CDR3 is 17 residues. Trimming shortened V by 5 bases and J by 4 bases, and 20 bases separated the two germline ends. In DNA, the CDR3 is TGTGCCAGCAGCCCTACGGATCGGCCCATGTTTAATGAAAAACTGTTTTTT. The encoded protein is CASSPTDRPMFNEKLFF.

This clonotype was observed a few times. The CDR3 region has the DNA TGTGCCAGCAGCCCTTTGACAGGGGCGGAGTTAAATGGCTACACCTTC. It translates to CASSPLTGAELNGYTF. The chain employs TRBV7-8 and TRBJ1-2, with 8 bases that match TRBD1. Germline trimming cut 5 bases from V and 6 bases from J; bases unmatched to any gene: 14. Per germline, CDR1 SGHVS and CDR2 FQNEAQ. This CDR3 contains 16 residues.

The J gene is TRBJ2-7, the V gene TRBV7-8; 8 bases agree with TRBD2. Germline V gives CDR1 SGHVS, CDR2 FQNEAQ. The CDR3 length is 18 residues. Trimming at V came to 5 bases and at J to 3 bases, leaving 18 bases not matched to a gene. Here the CDR3 DNA reads TGTGCCAGCAGCCTATCTTTCGGAAGCGGGAGAACCGTCTACGAGCAGTACTTC. It yields the protein CASSLSFGSGRTVYEQYF.

The chain couples TRBV7-9 to TRBJ2-3, with D tentatively TRBD1 (6 bases). There are 16 residues in the CDR3. Germline CDR1 and CDR2: SEHNR and FQNEAQ (reference sequence). V was pared by 3 bases and J by 0 bases, with 13 bases between. DNA for the CDR3: TGTGCCAGCAGCTTTGGGGGCAGCGACAGCACAGATACGCAGTATTTT. Protein product: CASSFGGSDSTDTQYF.

This clonotype appeared a few times. DNA for the CDR3: TGTGCCAGCAGTCGACTGACTAGCGGGAGGGAGATATACAATGAGCAGTTCTTC. This gives the protein CASSRLTSGREIYNEQFF. The chain has TRBV6-2 or TRBV6-3 and TRBJ2-1; 14 bases map to TRBD2. Germline trimming cut 5 bases from V and 4 bases from J; bases unmatched to any gene: 10. CDR3 length: 18 residues. The germline V gene encodes CDR1 MNHEY and CDR2 SVGEGT.

CDR3 DNA: TGTGCCAGTAGTATCGAAAGGGAGGTAGATACGCAGTATTTT. Encoded protein: CASSIEREVDTQYF. The chain combines TRBV19 with TRBJ2-3; D might be TRBD2 (6 bases). From germline, CDR1 is LNHDA and CDR2 SQIVND (reference sequence). This CDR3 is 14 amino acids long. Trimming cost V 3 bases and J 5 bases, with 12 bases left between them.

The rearrangement links TRBV7-6 to TRBJ2-2; no clear D gene. CDR1 is SGHVS, CDR2 FNYEAQ, per germline. The V gene lost 3 bases and the J gene lost 4 bases, with 3 bases spanning the gap. The CDR3 contains 12 residues. CDR3: CASSFFTGELFF. For the CDR3, the DNA is TGTGCCAGCAGCTTTTTCACCGGGGAGCTGTTTTTT.

The rearrangement joins TRBV11-2 to TRBJ2-3; tentatively, D is TRBD1 or TRBD2 (5 bases each). Germline assignment: CDR1 SGHAT and CDR2 FQNNGV. With 4 bases removed from V and 5 bases from J, the gap between germline ends came to 13 bases. The CDR3 covers 14 residues. CDR3 DNA: TGTGCCAGCAGCTCCTTAGTGGGGGAAGATACGCAGTATTTT. Amino acids: CASSSLVGEDTQYF.